This paragraph reports one T cell receptor (beta chain). Its antigen is as yet unknown. Here immunoSEQ multiplex PCR was the method, and the copy in TCRdb shows in-frame clones only, minus some. The sample includes around 20,000 clones, roughly 82% of them seen just once. These data are taken from a study of radiotherapy plus CTLA-4 blockade in lung cancer. Background on the study: Disease control was present in 31% of patients, and objective responses in 18%.

The CDR3 runs to 13 residues. Germline values: CDR1 SNHLY, CDR2 FYNNEI. Trimming stripped 6 bases from V and 4 bases from J, with 12 bases between. Study conclusions and caveats: Expansion of tumor-derived TCR clones was observed in blood after radiotherapy plus ipilimumab. Increased serum interferon-beta after radiation also reportedly predicted response strongly.

Focal radiation plus CTLA-4 blockade with ipilimumab was given to patients with chemo-refractory metastatic non-small-cell lung cancer. Source: peripheral blood, taken from a patient treated with radiotherapy plus ipilimumab. V and J are TRBV2 and TRBJ1-1; D is possibly TRBD1 (6 bases). This clonotype was obtained from a human donor with non-small cell lung cancer whose response to radiotherapy plus ipilimumab could not be evaluated. The CDR3 bases are TGTGCCAGCAGAACGCAGGGGCCCACTGAAGCTTTCTTT. It translates to CASRTQGPTEAFF.